A selection of T cell receptor beta chains follows, all from one sample in a study of cytotoxic CD8 clonotypes in ibrutinib-treated CLL. This table comes from immunoSEQ multiplex PCR, and its TCRdb copy is limited to in-frame clones, with some not included. The sample lists some 130,000 clones; 80% to 90% were seen once. The sample consisted of PBMCs, taken after 24 months of ibrutinib treatment. The source of these receptors is a human donor with chronic lymphocytic leukemia. Each CDR3 is given with its conserved first and last residue. The order of the fields is CDR3 protein, CDR3 DNA, clone size, D gene, CDR3 length, V gene, J gene. The D gene is left open where the match is weak. Clone size appears in some rows only: once, few, many, or a class for an expanded clone.

cdr3_aa: CASSLEGTQYF
cdr3_nt: TGTGCCAGCAGCTTAGAGGGTACGCAGTATTTT
clone_size: NA
d_call: NA
cdr3_length: 11
v_call: TRBV7-9
j_call: TRBJ2-3

cdr3_aa: CASSLNRMNGYTF
cdr3_nt: TGTGCCAGCAGTCTAAACCGAATGAATGGCTACACCTTC
clone_size: NA
d_call: NA
cdr3_length: 13
v_call: TRBV27
j_call: TRBJ1-2

cdr3_aa: CASSPGIVEKLFF
cdr3_nt: TGTGCCAGCAGTCCGGGTATAGTGGAAAAACTGTTTTTT
clone_size: NA
d_call: NA
cdr3_length: 13
v_call: TRBV5-6
j_call: TRBJ1-4

cdr3_aa: CASSPTGRHRTKNIQYF
cdr3_nt: TGTGCCAGCAGCCCCACGGGCCGCCACCGAACCAAAAACATTCAGTACTTC
clone_size: NA
d_call: NA
cdr3_length: 17
v_call: TRBV28
j_call: TRBJ2-4

cdr3_aa: CASNTNTGELFF
cdr3_nt: TGTGCCTCCAACACGAACACCGGGGAGCTGTTTTTT
clone_size: NA
d_call: NA
cdr3_length: 12
v_call: TRBV10-3
j_call: TRBJ2-2

cdr3_aa: CASSFKQGAYEQYF
cdr3_nt: TGTGCCAGCAGTTTTAAACAGGGGGCCTACGAGCAGTACTTC
clone_size: NA
d_call: TRBD1
cdr3_length: 14
v_call: TRBV28
j_call: TRBJ2-7

cdr3_aa: CSPPGEQYF
cdr3_nt: TGCAGTCCCCCGGGCGAGCAGTACTTC
clone_size: NA
d_call: NA
cdr3_length: 9
v_call: TRBV20-1
j_call: TRBJ2-7

cdr3_aa: CASSLLRGGDTGELFF
cdr3_nt: TGTGCCAGCAGCCTGCTTCGCGGGGGGGACACCGGGGAGCTGTTTTTT
clone_size: once
d_call: TRBD2
cdr3_length: 16
v_call: TRBV5-8
j_call: TRBJ2-2

cdr3_aa: CASIGTSEAFF
cdr3_nt: TGCGCCAGCATCGGGACATCCGAAGCTTTCTTT
clone_size: NA
d_call: NA
cdr3_length: 11
v_call: TRBV5-1
j_call: TRBJ1-1

cdr3_aa: CASSREAQNSNQPQHF
cdr3_nt: TGCGCCAGCAGCCGAGAAGCTCAAAACAGCAATCAGCCCCAGCATTTT
clone_size: NA
d_call: NA
cdr3_length: 16
v_call: TRBV4-1
j_call: TRBJ1-5

cdr3_aa: CASSWLMGTDTQYF
cdr3_nt: TGTGCCAGCAGCTGGCTGATGGGGACAGATACGCAGTATTTT
clone_size: NA
d_call: NA
cdr3_length: 14
v_call: TRBV5-6
j_call: TRBJ2-3